Each of the 17 T cell receptor beta chains below was sequenced from the same sample in a study of T cells in Graves' hyperthyroidism and ophthalmopathy. Researchers took RNA transcripts and amplified the TCR beta CDR3 regions from them. HTBI primers were employed in a first-round RT-PCR of the TCR CDR3. TCRdb reprocessed the multiplex PCR reads with MiXCR, giving one entry per CDR3 protein. The repertoire has roughly 650,000 distinct CDR3 sequences, approximately 15% of them found once; the top ten carry roughly 3.5%. What was sequenced was blood. The receptors derive from a woman aged 40 to 50 with Graves' ophthalmopathy.

This clonotype was counted only a few times. CDR3 amino acids: CSAGQADGYTF. DNA for the CDR3: TGCAGTGCCGGACAGGCGGATGGCTACACCTTC. This chain joins TRBV20-1 and TRBJ1-2, with TRBD1 identical over 7 bases. Germline V lookup: CDR1 DFQATT, CDR2 SNEGSKA (reference sequence). The CDR3 is made up of 11 amino acids. The trim removed 6 bases at V and 6 bases at J, leaving 4 bases unmatched.

This clonotype showed up just a few times. The rearrangement links TRBV7-9 to TRBJ2-1; 10 bases are shared with TRBD2. The CDR3 totals 15 residues. V trimming: 3 bases; J trimming: 4 bases; junction bases outside the gene matches: 3. Germline V gene sequence: CDR1 SEHNR, CDR2 FQNEAQ (reference sequence). CDR3 nucleotide sequence: TGTGCCAGCAGCTTTAGCGGGGGGCCATACAATGAGCAGTTCTTC. It codes for CASSFSGGPYNEQFF.

The chain recombines TRBV10-2 with TRBJ2-1; D uncertain. The CDR3 loop spans 15 amino acids. Germline V gene lookup returns CDR1 WSHSY and CDR2 SAAADI. Trimming cost V 5 bases and J 8 bases, with 19 bases left between them. CDR3 protein: CASSSSGQPGDEQFF. The CDR3 coding sequence is TGCGCCAGCAGTTCGAGTGGGCAGCCTGGGGATGAGCAGTTCTTC.

CDR3 bases: TGCGCCAGCAGCTTATCCGGGACTAGCGGGAGCGCGTCCCACGAGCAGTACTTC. It yields the protein CASSLSGTSGSASHEQYF. V and J are TRBV5-1 and TRBJ2-7; 14 nucleotides match TRBD2. There are 18 residues in the CDR3. Germline lookup yields CDR1 SGHRS and CDR2 YFSETQ. V gave up 2 bases and J gave up 5 bases; unmatched junction bases: 12.

This clonotype was found many times. The gene calls are TRBV11-2 and TRBJ2-5, with D possibly TRBD1 on 6 matching bases. The CDR3 runs 12 residues. Germline CDR1 is SGHAT and CDR2 is FQNNGV. V lost 7 bases and J lost 5, with 11 bases in between. The CDR3, as DNA: TGTGCCAGCACCACAGGGCTGGAGACCCAGTACTTC. Translation gives CASTTGLETQYF.

This clonotype was picked up many times. The genes are TRBV11-2 and TRBJ2-3; 9 bases line up with TRBD2. With 1 base clipped from V and 9 bases from J, the junction kept 14 bases outside the gene matches. From germline, CDR1 is SGHAT and CDR2 FQNNGV. CDR3 length: 17 amino acids. DNA of the CDR3: TGTGCCAGCAGCTTAGGGAGCGCGCGGGGGGGCTGGGGGACGCAGTATTTT. This gives the protein CASSLGSARGGWGTQYF.

This clonotype has ten or more counts. The chain joins TRBV13 to TRBJ2-4; D unclear. CDR1 and CDR2 from the germline V gene are PRHDT and FYEKMQ (reference sequence). V lost 0 bases and J lost 5, with 2 bases in between. The CDR3 contains 12 residues. CDR3 region: CASSLGENIQYF. The CDR3 DNA reads as TGTGCCAGCAGCTTAGGAGAAAACATTCAGTACTTC.

In its sample, this clonotype was seen a few times. The rearrangement uses TRBV9 and TRBJ1-3, with D possibly being TRBD1 (6 bases). Germline V CDR1 and CDR2: SGDLS, YYNGEE. The V end lost 0 bases, the J end lost 2 bases, and 21 bases lay between the germline ends. The CDR3 sequence is 19 residues long. The CDR3 loop reads CASSVDPPRRTATGNTIYF. Written as DNA, the CDR3 is TGTGCCAGCAGCGTAGACCCCCCCCGGCGGACAGCTACTGGAAACACCATATATTTT.

This clonotype came up many times. The chain recombines TRBV28 with TRBJ2-7; 14 positions agree with TRBD2. The length of the CDR3 is 18 residues. V shed 4 bases and J 5 bases; nucleotides not matched to a gene: 13. Germline values: CDR1 MDHEN, CDR2 SYDVKM. CDR3 nucleotides: TGTGCCAGCAGTTCTTGGGGGAGGGGACTAGCGGGAGACCACGAGCAGTACTTC. Protein product: CASSSWGRGLAGDHEQYF.

This clonotype has a handful of counts. This chain joins TRBV5-4 and TRBJ2-7, with 10 bases aligning to TRBD2. Germline CDR1 SGHNT, CDR2 YYREEE (reference sequence). V shed 2 bases and J 3 bases; nucleotides not matched to a gene: 2. This CDR3 comprises 14 residues. The CDR3 loop is CASSFGTSVYEQYF. In nucleotides, the CDR3 is TGTGCCAGCAGCTTCGGGACTAGCGTCTACGAGCAGTACTTC. The complete variable domain, with remaining parts taken from reference TRBV5-4 and TRBJ2-7, reads ETGVTQSPTHLIKTRGQQVTLRCSSQSGHNTVSWYQQALGQGPQFIFQYYREEENGRGNFPPRFSGLQFPNYSSELNVNALELDDSALYLCASSFGTSVYEQYFGPGTRLTVT.

V and J are TRBV5-1 and TRBJ1-1, with TRBD1 matching over 9 bases. Germline V gene lookup returns CDR1 SGHRS and CDR2 YFSETQ. The ends lost 4 bases at V and 3 bases at J; junction bases unmatched: 10. This CDR3 region has 16 residues. In DNA, the CDR3 is TGCGCCAGCAGCGAACCACTCCGGGACAGGGACACTGAAGCTTTCTTT. This gives the protein CASSEPLRDRDTEAFF.

The gene calls are TRBV6-1 and TRBJ2-2, with 9 positions matching TRBD2. After removal of 7 bases from V and 1 base from J, the junction contained 7 bases not matched to a gene. Germline V gives CDR1 MNHNS, CDR2 SASEGT. This CDR3 region has 16 residues. The DNA for the CDR3 is TGTGCCAGCATGAAGCGGGGGGTCCTGAACACCGGGGAGCTGTTTTTT. Residues: CASMKRGVLNTGELFF.

This clonotype was recorded a few times. Here the CDR3 reads CASSFMGGGQPQHF. CDR3 in DNA: TGTGCCAGCAGCTTTATGGGGGGCGGTCAGCCCCAGCATTTT. The chain combines TRBV5-4 with TRBJ1-5; the D gene is possibly TRBD1 (6 bases). Germline V lookup: CDR1 SGHNT, CDR2 YYREEE (reference sequence). V lost 2 bases, J lost 6 bases, and 12 bases lay in between. This CDR3 is 14 amino acids long.

This chain connects TRBV9 to TRBJ2-3; D is ambiguous. Germline loops: CDR1 SGDLS, CDR2 YYNGEE. The CDR3 has 15 amino acids. V lost 0 bases to trimming and J lost 5 bases, with 13 bases between them. CDR3 protein: CASSVAGLGGDTQYF. Written as DNA, the CDR3 is TGTGCCAGCAGCGTAGCAGGCCTTGGTGGAGATACGCAGTATTTT.

This clonotype was recorded at least ten times. The V gene is TRBV9, the J gene TRBJ2-5, with 9 bases identical to TRBD1. Losses at the gene ends were 0 bases for V and 5 bases for J; bases not matched to a gene: 2. CDR1 and CDR2 from the germline V gene are SGDLS and YYNGEE. CDR3 length: 14 residues. The CDR3 protein is CASSVGDRAETQYF. CDR3 bases: TGTGCCAGCAGCGTAGGGGACAGGGCTGAGACCCAGTACTTC.

This rearrangement joins TRBV6-2 or TRBV6-3 to TRBJ2-6, with D maybe TRBD2 (5 bases). The V end was cut by 6 bases, the J end by 4 bases, with 10 bases between. This CDR3 has 14 residues. From germline, CDR1 is MNHEY and CDR2 SVGEGT. This CDR3 reads CASRRGLGANVLTF. CDR3 nucleotides: TGTGCCAGCAGACGGGGTCTCGGGGCCAACGTCCTGACTTTC.

This clonotype has only a few counts. V and J are TRBV19 and TRBJ2-2; a possible D gene is TRBD1 (6 bases). From germline, CDR1 is LNHDA and CDR2 SQIVND (reference sequence). The CDR3 consists of 14 residues. V was trimmed by 4 bases and J by 6 bases, leaving 12 bases between them. CDR3 loop: CASSTNRDAGELFF. The CDR3 DNA sequence: TGTGCCAGTAGTACAAACAGGGATGCCGGGGAGCTGTTTTTT.